This entry is about one TCR beta chain. The target of this receptor is not known. Base qualities are not recorded, but no much larger clone differs from it by a single base. The data originate from a study of shared clonotypes between healthy human individuals (dated by TCRdb to the early 2020s). Regarding the research as a whole: Three men and two women, aged 18 to 49 years, made up the cohort. Per donor, three plates each were used for CD4 naive and CD4 memory, two for CD8 naive, and one for CD8 memory. Blood TCR repertoires of about 5 healthy adults were deeply sequenced to estimate repertoire size and the extent of clonotype sharing between individuals. Different laboratories and diverse techniques were used to prepare libraries and sequence TCR repertoires, to increase sequencing depth and limit assay-specific biases. Per donor, leukapheresis produced somewhere between about 0.94 and 9.5 billion PBMCs. Overall study results and their limits: Compared with non-shared clonotypes, the clonotypes found in all four sorted-subset donors had higher generation probabilities. Because the study included a small number of donors, the genetic and exposure-history diversity represented was limited. Based on pairwise subsampling, the degree of clonotype sharing among donors was expected to be affected by sequencing depth. About 5% of naive CD4, 3.5% of naive CD8, about 2.4% of memory CD4, and over 0.35% of memory CD8 clonotypes were shared across a handful of donors. Sampling was limited to blood, and TCR repertoires in tissue likely differ from TCR repertoires in blood. Naive subsets generally had larger estimated clonotype richness than memory subsets. Incomplete sequencing was indicated by rarefaction of sorted-subset datasets, despite the large sequencing depth.

Using the deep immunoSEQ assay, multiplex PCR amplified TCR CDR3 regions from genomic DNA. Genomic DNA extracted from each cell subset was distributed evenly over all wells of several immunoSEQ 96-well plates, and each plate served as one replicate. For sorted subsets, each replicate PCR was loaded with 200 ng genomic DNA, equivalent to approximately 33,000 T cell genomes. The purified libraries were quantified using a Qubit 3.0 fluorometer, sized with a Bioanalyzer 2100, and then quantified again using the KAPA Library Quantification kit. Each immunoSEQ 96-well plate was sequenced on its own single-read 150-cycle Illumina NextSeq 550 flow cell. As for the authors' bioinformatics: Because only junctional sequences without quality scores were contained in the immunoSEQ output, filtering matching that applied to full-length reads could not be performed. Sequences were annotated with PyIR, a Python wrapper for IgBLAST v1.9, and V/J genes and CDR3 were assigned using IMGT germline references. Any read was removed if the V/J assignment was weak (E-value above 1e-6), the CDR3 was missing, or the read contained stop codons, out-of-frame junctions, or ambiguous translated residues. V3J clonotypes were defined as sequences sharing the same inferred V gene, J gene, and CDR3 amino acid sequence. To compute the percentage overlap between repertoires, the number of shared unique clonotypes was divided by the size of the smaller repertoire. Three approaches were used to assess repertoire richness: RTK rarefaction, the Chao1 estimator, and Recon v2.1 estimates of unobserved clonotypes. OLGA was used to compute generation probabilities for all TCRbeta clonotypes that the gDNA method yielded from a few donors. Held by TCRdb, this immuneACCESS table contains in-frame sequences only and omits some clones. Under half of the omission traces to an unresolved V gene where checked; the cause of the rest is unknown. V, J and clone size reflect that table, while D and trimming were determined from the DNA. The sample contains a few million clones, 95% of them found a single time. Of the sample, roughly 0.13% is held by the ten largest clones.

Spanning cysteine to phenylalanine, the CDR3 consists of 17 amino acids. Only the CDR3 region is kept as DNA, spanning 51 bases read in frame from base 1. From a lookup of the germline V gene, CDR1 and CDR2 are ENHRY and SYGVKD. V is pared back by 0 bases and J by 0 bases, with 15 bases lying between the germline termini. Donors were healthy HIV-negative adults with no recently reported acute infections or vaccinations. Only Caucasian adults living in Nashville, Tennessee, USA were represented among the donors. Magnetic negative selection was used to enrich CD4+ T cells, after which naive cells were positively selected on CD45RA and the negative fraction became the memory subset. After blood collection by leukapheresis, PBMCs were isolated using Ficoll-Histopaque density gradient centrifugation and then cryopreserved in the vapor phase of liquid nitrogen. Analytical flow cytometry was used to check the purity and quantity of every magnetically sorted T cell population. Genomic DNA was isolated from each sorted fraction and quantified by UV absorbance on a Nanodrop 2000c.

This sequence uses TRBV10-3 and TRBJ2-7, with the D assignment possibly TRBD1 or TRBD2, given 5 matching bases for each. This sequence originates from a man younger than 35 in good health. Sequencing was done on a sample of naive CD4+ T cells sorted from blood. The sample's cell subset or site label, decoded: CD45RA+ positively selected. The CDR3 protein sequence reads: CAISESTGTTNSYEQYF. The base sequence is TGTGCCATCAGTGAGTCAACCGGGACGACCAACTCCTACGAGCAGTACTTC.